The clone carrying this T cell receptor beta chain was observed at least ten times. Its matching antigen is unknown. Arm-PCR of CDR3 regions and iRepertoire HTBI primers were the basis on which TCR beta libraries were built. TCRdb processed the multiplex PCR reads anew with MiXCR; each CDR3 protein has one entry. The sample includes about 470,000 distinct CDR3 sequences, about a fifth of them seen just once. The data were taken from a study of regulatory T cells in long-lasting Graves disease. General study results and limits: Persistent Graves' cases showed lower TCR diversity than newly diagnosed cases. Those with persistent disease had in common more public clonotypes (2,741) than new patients (approximately 990).

Time point here: persistent/refractory GD, antithyroid drugs over 5 years with positive TRAb. Researchers made the TCR library from RNA that was extracted from PBMCs. The sequence was obtained from a female donor with Graves disease. The source was peripheral blood mononuclear cells (PBMCs), collected when the disease was refractory, from a patient treated with antithyroid drugs.

CDR3 DNA: TGTGCCAGCAGTACGACGGATAATAGCAATCAGCCCCAGCATTTT. Protein product: CASSTTDNSNQPQHF. This chain joins TRBV12-3 or TRBV12-4 and TRBJ1-5; D is unresolved. With 5 bases removed from V and 0 bases from J, the gap between germline ends came to 11 bases. The CDR3 loop spans 15 amino acids.